This TCR beta chain was recovered during a study of CD8 T cells in Susac syndrome. Findings of the study overall: Expansion of clones was not seen in the CD4+ T cell repertoires of Susac syndrome.

This clonotype came up once. The antigen is unknown. RNA was extracted with the RNeasy kit, and a quantity of roughly 0.5 to 1 ug was reverse transcribed using random hexamers. TCRdb used MiXCR to reprocess the immunoSEQ multiplex PCR reads, holding one entry per CDR3 protein. The sample shows some 180,000 distinct CDR3 sequences, 90% to 95% of them seen only once. TCR beta sequencing covered blood CD8+ and CD4+ T cells. While CD8+ and CD4+ T cells were isolated negatively, TEMRA cells were enriched by FACS. Germline V gene data show CDR1 as LGHNA and CDR2 as YNFKEQ. Trimming cost V 5 bases and J 4 bases; bases outside gene matches: 11. This CDR3 spans 16 amino acids.

Input material: CD4+ T cells from PBMCs. This sequence was found in a human donor with Susac syndrome. The chain uses TRBV4-2 and TRBJ1-2, with TRBD1 identical over 9 bases. CDR3 in amino acids: CASSLSRDRDFYGYTF. The CDR3 nucleotides are TGTGCCAGCAGCTTATCGCGGGACAGGGACTTCTATGGCTACACCTTC.